What follows is one T cell receptor beta chain and its context. Profiled with immunoSEQ multiplex PCR; TCRdb holds only in-frame clones, not every one. The table has approximately 89,000 clones, 94% seen once. The sample comes from a study of T cell changes during pregnancy in multiple sclerosis. Germline V gene sequence: CDR1 MNHNS, CDR2 SASEGT. V was clipped by 7 bases and J by 5 bases, with 8 bases between them. The CDR3 runs to 11 residues. This rearrangement joins TRBV6-1 to TRBJ1-2; D is undetermined. This specimen was peripheral blood, taken in the third trimester of pregnancy. This TCR was recovered from a female donor with multiple sclerosis, enrolled in a pregnancy study. This CDR3 reads CASISYYGYTF. The CDR3 DNA follows: TGTGCCAGCATCTCTTATTATGGCTACACCTTC.